This T cell receptor beta chain is from a study of blood T cell repertoires in COVID-19. Whole-study context: Samples representing acute and convalescent COVID-19 were sourced from the United States, Italy and Spain. T cells, B-cell-depleted T cells, or PBMCs supplied cDNA or gDNA.

Methods used by the authors: The assay estimated nucleated cells by amplifying reference gene primers. The assay was immunoSEQ multiplex PCR, and TCRdb's table has in-frame clones only and misses some. That table furnishes V, J and clone size, whereas the DNA furnished D and trimming. In the table there are around 150,000 clones, 70% to 80% of which are singletons. CDR1 and CDR2 from the germline V gene are MDHEN and SYDVKM. This CDR3 has 17 amino acids. Trimming removed 2 bases from V and 0 bases from J, with 14 bases in between. The sequence was collected from a man aged 60-69 years who had recovered from COVID-19. V is TRBV28 and J is TRBJ2-4; D might be TRBD1 (5 bases). The sample consisted of peripheral blood. The CDR3 DNA reads as TGTGCCAGCAGTTTACCTTCAGGGCTCCTAGCCAAAAACATTCAGTACTTC. Its protein product is CASSLPSGLLAKNIQYF.